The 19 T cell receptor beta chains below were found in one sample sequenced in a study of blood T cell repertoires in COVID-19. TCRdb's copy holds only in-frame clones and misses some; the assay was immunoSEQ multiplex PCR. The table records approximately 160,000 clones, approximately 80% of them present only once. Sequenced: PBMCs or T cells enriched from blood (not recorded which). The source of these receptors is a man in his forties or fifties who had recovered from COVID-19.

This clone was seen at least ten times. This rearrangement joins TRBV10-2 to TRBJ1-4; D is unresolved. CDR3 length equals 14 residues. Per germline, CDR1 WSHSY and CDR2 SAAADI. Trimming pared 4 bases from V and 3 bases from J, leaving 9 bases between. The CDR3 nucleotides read TGCGCCAGCAGTGTGAGGAAGGCTAATGAAAAACTGTTTTTT. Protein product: CASSVRKANEKLFF.

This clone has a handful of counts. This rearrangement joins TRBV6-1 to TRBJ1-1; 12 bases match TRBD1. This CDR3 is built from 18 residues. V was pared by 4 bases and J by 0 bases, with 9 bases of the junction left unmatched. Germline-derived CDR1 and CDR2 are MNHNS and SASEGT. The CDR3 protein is CASSVLRGTGGMNTEAFF. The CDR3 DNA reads TGTGCCAGCAGTGTTCTCCGGGGGACAGGGGGCATGAACACTGAAGCTTTCTTT.

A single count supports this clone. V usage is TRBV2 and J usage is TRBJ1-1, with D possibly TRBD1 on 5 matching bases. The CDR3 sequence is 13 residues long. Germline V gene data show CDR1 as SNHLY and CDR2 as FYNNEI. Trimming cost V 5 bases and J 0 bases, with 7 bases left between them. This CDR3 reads CASSRGMNTEAFF. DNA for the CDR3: TGTGCCAGCAGTCGGGGGATGAACACTGAAGCTTTCTTT.

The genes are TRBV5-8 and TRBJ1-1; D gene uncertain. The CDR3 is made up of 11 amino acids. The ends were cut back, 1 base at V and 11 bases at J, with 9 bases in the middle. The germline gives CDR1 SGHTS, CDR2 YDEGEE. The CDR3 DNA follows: TGTGCCAGCAGCTTGAAAACGCAGGCTTTCTTT. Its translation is CASSLKTQAFF.

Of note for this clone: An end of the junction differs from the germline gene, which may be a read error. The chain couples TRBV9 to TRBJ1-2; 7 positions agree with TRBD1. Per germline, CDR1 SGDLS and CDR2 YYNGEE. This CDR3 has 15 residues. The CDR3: CASSGDGTANYGYTF. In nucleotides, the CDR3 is TGTGCCAGCAGCGGGGACGGGACAGCTAATTATGGCTACACCTTC.

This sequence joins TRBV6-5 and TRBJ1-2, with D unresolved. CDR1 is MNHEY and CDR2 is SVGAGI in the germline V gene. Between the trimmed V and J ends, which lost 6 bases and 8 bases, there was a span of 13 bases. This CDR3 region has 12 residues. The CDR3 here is CASRPTTGGYTF. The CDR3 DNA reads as TGTGCCAGCAGACCGACGACGGGAGGCTACACCTTC.

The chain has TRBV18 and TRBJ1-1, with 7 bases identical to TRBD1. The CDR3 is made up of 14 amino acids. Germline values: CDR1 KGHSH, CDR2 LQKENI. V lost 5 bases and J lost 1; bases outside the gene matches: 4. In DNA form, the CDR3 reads TGTGCCAGCTCAACGGGACAGACGAACACTGAAGCTTTCTTT. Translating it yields CASSTGQTNTEAFF.

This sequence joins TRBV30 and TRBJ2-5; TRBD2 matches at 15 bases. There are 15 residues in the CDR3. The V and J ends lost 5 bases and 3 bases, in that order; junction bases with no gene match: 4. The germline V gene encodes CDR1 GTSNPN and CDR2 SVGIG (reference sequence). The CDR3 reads CAWGTSGGIKETQYF. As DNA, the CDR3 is TGTGCCTGGGGGACTAGCGGGGGGATAAAAGAGACCCAGTACTTC. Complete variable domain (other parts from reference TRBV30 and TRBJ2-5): SQTIHQWPATLVQPVGSPLSLECTVEGTSNPNLYWYRQAAGRGLQLLFYSVGIGQISSEVPQNLSASRPQDRQFILSSKKLLLSDSGFYLCAWGTSGGIKETQYFGPGTRLLVL.

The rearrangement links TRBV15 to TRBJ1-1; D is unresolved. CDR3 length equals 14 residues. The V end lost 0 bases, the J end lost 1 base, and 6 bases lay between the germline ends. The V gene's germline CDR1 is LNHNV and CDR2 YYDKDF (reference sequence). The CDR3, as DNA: TGTGCCACCAGCAGAGAACGAGGGAACACTGAAGCTTTCTTT. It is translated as CATSRERGNTEAFF.

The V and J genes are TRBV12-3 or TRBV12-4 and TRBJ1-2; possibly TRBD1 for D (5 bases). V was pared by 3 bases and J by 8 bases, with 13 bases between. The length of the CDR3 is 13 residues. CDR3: CASSFPGYGGYTF. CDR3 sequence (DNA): TGTGCCAGCAGTTTTCCAGGGTACGGGGGCTACACCTTC.

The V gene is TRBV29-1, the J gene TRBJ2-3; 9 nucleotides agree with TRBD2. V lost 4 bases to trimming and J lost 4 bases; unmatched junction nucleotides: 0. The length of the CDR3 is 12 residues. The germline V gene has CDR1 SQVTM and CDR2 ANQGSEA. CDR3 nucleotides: TGCAGCGTTGGCGGGGGGGCAGATACGCAGTATTTT. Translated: CSVGGGADTQYF.

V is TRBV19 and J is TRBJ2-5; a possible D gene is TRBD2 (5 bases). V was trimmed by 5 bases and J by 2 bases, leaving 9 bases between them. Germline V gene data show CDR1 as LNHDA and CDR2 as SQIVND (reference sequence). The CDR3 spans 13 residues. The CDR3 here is CASSLGRQETQYF. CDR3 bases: TGTGCCAGTAGTTTGGGGAGACAAGAGACCCAGTACTTC. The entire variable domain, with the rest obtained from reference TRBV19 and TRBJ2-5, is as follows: DGGITQSPKYLFRKEGQNVTLSCEQNLNHDAMYWYRQDPGQGLRLIYYSQIVNDFQKGDIAEGYSVSREKKESFPLTVTSAQKNPTAFYLCASSLGRQETQYFGPGTRLLVL.

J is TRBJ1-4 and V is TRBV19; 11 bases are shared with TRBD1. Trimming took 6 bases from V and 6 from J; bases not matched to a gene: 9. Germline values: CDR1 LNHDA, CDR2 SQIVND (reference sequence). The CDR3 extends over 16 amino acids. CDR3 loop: CASSELRTGGHEKLFF. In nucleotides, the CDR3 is TGTGCCAGTAGCGAGCTACGGACAGGGGGCCATGAAAAACTGTTTTTT.

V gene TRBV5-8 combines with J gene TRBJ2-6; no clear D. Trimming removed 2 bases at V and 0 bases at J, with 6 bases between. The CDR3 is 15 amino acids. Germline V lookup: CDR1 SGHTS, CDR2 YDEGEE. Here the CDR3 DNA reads TGTGCCAGCAGCTTACGGGTCTCTGGGGCCAACGTCCTGACTTTC. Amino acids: CASSLRVSGANVLTF. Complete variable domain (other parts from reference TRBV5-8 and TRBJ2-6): EAGVTQSPTHLIKTRGQQATLRCSPISGHTSVYWYQQALGLGLQFLLWYDEGEERNRGNFPPRFSGRQFPNYSSELNVNALELEDSALYLCASSLRVSGANVLTFGAGSRLTVL.

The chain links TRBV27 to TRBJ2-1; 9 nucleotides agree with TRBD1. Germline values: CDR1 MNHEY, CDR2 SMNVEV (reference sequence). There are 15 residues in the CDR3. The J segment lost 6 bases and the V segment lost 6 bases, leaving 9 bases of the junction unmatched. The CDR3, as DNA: TGTGCCAGCAGAACCGGGACAGGGTTGGGCAATGAGCAGTTCTTC. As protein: CASRTGTGLGNEQFF.

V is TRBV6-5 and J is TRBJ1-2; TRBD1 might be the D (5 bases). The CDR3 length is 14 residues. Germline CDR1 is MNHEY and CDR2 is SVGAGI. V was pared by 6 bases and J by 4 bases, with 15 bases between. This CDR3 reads CASRGGRGFYGYTF. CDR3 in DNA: TGTGCCAGCAGGGGAGGTAGGGGATTCTATGGCTACACCTTC.

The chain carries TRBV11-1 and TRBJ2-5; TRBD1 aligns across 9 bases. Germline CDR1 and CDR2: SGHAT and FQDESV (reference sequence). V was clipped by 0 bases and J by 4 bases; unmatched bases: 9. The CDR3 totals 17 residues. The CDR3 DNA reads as TGTGCCAGCAGCTTAGCCCCTGGGACAGGGCATGGAGAGACCCAGTACTTC. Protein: CASSLAPGTGHGETQYF.

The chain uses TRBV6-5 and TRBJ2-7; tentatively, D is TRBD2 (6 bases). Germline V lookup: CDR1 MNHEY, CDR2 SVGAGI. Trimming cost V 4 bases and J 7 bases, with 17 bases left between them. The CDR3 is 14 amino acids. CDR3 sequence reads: CASSLSAGFGEQYV. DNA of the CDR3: TGTGCCAGCAGTTTGAGCGCGGGGTTTGGAGAGCAGTACGTC.

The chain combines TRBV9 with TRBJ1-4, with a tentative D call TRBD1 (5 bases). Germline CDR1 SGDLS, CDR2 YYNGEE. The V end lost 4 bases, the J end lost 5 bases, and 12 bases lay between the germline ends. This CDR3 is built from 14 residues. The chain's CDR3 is CASSRGSSNEKLFF. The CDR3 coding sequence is TGTGCCAGCAGCCGGGGGAGCTCAAATGAAAAACTGTTTTTT.